The clone carrying this TCR beta chain was recorded at least ten times. Its antigen is not identified. Quantitative 5'-RACE with molecular barcodes was used to make the TCR beta libraries. TCRdb redid the calling of the 5' RACE reads with MiXCR, one entry per CDR3 protein. The sample consists of some 140,000 distinct CDR3 sequences, just under 7.5% of them appearing once. Germline-derived CDR1 and CDR2 are MDHEN and SYDVKM. V was trimmed by 7 bases and J by 7 bases, leaving 14 bases between them. The length of the CDR3 is 13 residues. This sample was taken from a study of CD8 T cells in ankylosing spondylitis. General study results and limits: Characteristic, it appeared, of ankylosing spondylitis blood was a TCR beta motif of eight highly homologous variants. Disease-associated clones were reportedly significantly overrepresented in matched ankylosing spondylitis synovial fluid. Some motif variants had been reported before (in reactive arthritis synovial fluid and blood).

Sequenced: blood, either unsorted or a sorted T cell fraction (not recorded which). This chain joins TRBV28 and TRBJ2-1; D unresolved. This TCR came from a female donor with ankylosing spondylitis or in good health (not recorded which). The CDR3 spells CASIKSAVNEQFF. For the CDR3, the DNA is TGTGCCAGCATCAAGTCGGCGGTTAATGAGCAGTTCTTC.